These 30 T cell receptor beta chains share one sample of origin, sequenced in a study of blood T cell repertoires in COVID-19. Profiled with immunoSEQ multiplex PCR; TCRdb holds only in-frame clones, not every one. The sample lists roughly 150,000 clones, roughly 83% seen once, with over 5% in the top ten. The sequencing input was PBMCs or T cells enriched from blood (not recorded which). The receptors originated from a man aged 70 or older who had been exposed to COVID-19.

For the CDR3, the DNA is TGTGCCTGGGCCCGGACAGGGGACACCATATATTTT. It encodes CAWARTGDTIYF. J is TRBJ1-3 and V is TRBV30; 9 bases line up with TRBD1. Germline V gene sequence: CDR1 GTSNPN, CDR2 SVGIG (reference sequence). This CDR3 contains 12 residues. With 5 bases clipped from V and 8 bases from J, the junction kept 4 bases outside the gene matches.

This sequence joins TRBV2 and TRBJ2-1; 9 bases are shared with TRBD1. CDR1 is SNHLY and CDR2 is FYNNEI in the germline V gene. The CDR3 is 16 amino acids. V lost 6 bases and J lost 8; bases outside the gene matches: 14. The CDR3 is CASREYRGRVVYEQFF. CDR3 nucleotides: TGTGCCAGCAGGGAATACAGGGGGCGCGTCGTCTATGAGCAGTTCTTC.

V is TRBV3-1 (or the pseudogene TRBV3-2) and J is TRBJ1-1; unclear D gene. This CDR3 contains 13 residues. Trimming took off 4 bases at V and 1 base at J, with 7 bases between the two ends. Germline V lookup: CDR1 LGHDT, CDR2 YNNKEL (reference sequence). This CDR3 reads CASSLLWNTEAFF. The CDR3 nucleotides are TGTGCCAGCAGCCTCCTTTGGAACACTGAAGCTTTCTTT.

The chain's CDR3 is CASRGLAGGQETQYF. The CDR3 coding sequence is TGTGCCAGCAGGGGACTAGCGGGGGGCCAAGAGACCCAGTACTTC. The V and J genes are TRBV3-1 (or the pseudogene TRBV3-2) and TRBJ2-5, with 15 bases aligning to TRBD2. The CDR3 length is 15 residues. Germline CDR1 reads LGHDT; CDR2 reads YNNKEL (reference sequence). V lost 6 bases and J lost 1; bases outside the gene matches: 0.

This chain joins TRBV20-1 and TRBJ2-1, with D possibly being TRBD1 (6 bases). Trimming cost V 3 bases and J 6 bases, with 12 bases left between them. This CDR3 is built from 13 residues. CDR1 and CDR2 (germline): DFQATT, SNEGSKA (reference sequence). The CDR3: CSASGLGGNEQFF. CDR3 DNA: TGCAGTGCTAGTGGGTTAGGGGGCAATGAGCAGTTCTTC.

In regard to this clone: Germline is not matched at one junction end, which may reflect a read error. V is TRBV30 and J is TRBJ1-4; TRBD1 might be the D (5 bases). The CDR3 has 12 residues. Per germline, CDR1 GTSNPN and CDR2 SVGIG (reference sequence). The CDR3: CAWSPEGGTRNF. The CDR3 coding sequence is TGTGCCTGGAGTCCCGAGGGCGGGACTAGGAACTTT.

This clone showed up just once. The chain links TRBV28 to TRBJ2-7; maybe TRBD2 (6 bases). The V end was cut by 6 bases, the J end by 0 bases, with 12 bases between. The CDR3 sequence is 14 residues long. In germline, CDR1 is MDHEN, CDR2 SYDVKM. CDR3 nucleotide sequence: TGTGCCAGCAGACCCGCGGGGAACTCCTACGAGCAGTACTTC. Translating it yields CASRPAGNSYEQYF.

The V and J genes are TRBV24-1 and TRBJ2-1, with 10 bases aligning to TRBD1. V lost 4 bases, J lost 11 bases, and 19 bases stayed unmatched. The germline V gene encodes CDR1 KGHDR and CDR2 SFDVKD. The CDR3 is 18 residues long. The CDR3, as DNA: TGTGCCACCAGTGACGGGACAGGGGTGGGGACGGCACAGCAAAAGCAGTTCTTC. Its protein is CATSDGTGVGTAQQKQFF.

The CDR3 here is CATSRDLATNEKLFF. DNA of the CDR3: TGTGCCACCAGCAGAGATCTTGCAACTAATGAAAAACTGTTTTTT. The chain combines TRBV15 with TRBJ1-4, with no clear D. V was trimmed by 0 bases and J by 0 bases, leaving 5 bases between them. The length of the CDR3 is 15 residues. The germline V gene has CDR1 LNHNV and CDR2 YYDKDF (reference sequence).

The chain carries TRBV7-6 and TRBJ2-1, with 9 nucleotides matching TRBD2. This CDR3 is 16 amino acids long. Germline V gives CDR1 SGHVS, CDR2 FNYEAQ. V was clipped by 4 bases and J by 8 bases; unmatched bases: 12. The CDR3 DNA reads TGTGCCAGCAGCTCGCTACTTCGCGGGAGGGGGGATGAGCAGTTCTTC. The encoded protein is CASSSLLRGRGDEQFF.

The V call is TRBV5-4, the J call TRBJ2-7, with a weak D call TRBD1 (7 bases). The CDR3 runs 14 residues. Germline CDR1 and CDR2: SGHNT and YYREEE (reference sequence). Deletions cut 5 bases from V and 2 bases from J, with 14 bases between. CDR3 sequence: CASRGGQAPYEQYF. In nucleotides, the CDR3 is TGTGCCAGCAGGGGAGGACAGGCCCCCTACGAGCAGTACTTC.

The table lists this clone with a count of one. The genes are TRBV19 and TRBJ1-2; 8 bases are shared with TRBD1. Trimming at V came to 5 bases and at J to 0 bases, leaving 14 bases not matched to a gene. Germline CDR1 and CDR2: LNHDA and SQIVND (reference sequence). This CDR3 region has 18 residues. The CDR3 nucleotides read TGTGCCAGTAGTGCTCTCCCGGGACAGGATCGAGCTAACTATGGCTACACCTTC. Translating it yields CASSALPGQDRANYGYTF.

The rearrangement uses TRBV4-1 and TRBJ1-5, with 7 bases matching TRBD1. This CDR3 spans 15 amino acids. J gave up 5 bases and V 3 bases, and 7 bases lay outside the gene matches. Germline V lookup: CDR1 MGHRA, CDR2 YSYEKL. Here the CDR3 DNA reads TGCGCCAGCAGCCAGGGACAGTGGGAGGATCAGCCCCAGCATTTT. This gives the protein CASSQGQWEDQPQHF.

The rearrangement links TRBV6-1 to TRBJ2-2; 10 positions agree with TRBD2. The germline V gene has CDR1 MNHNS and CDR2 SASEGT. The trim removed 4 bases at V and 4 bases at J, leaving 9 bases unmatched. This CDR3 region has 17 residues. This chain's CDR3 is CASSAIQLAGLTGELFF. The CDR3 nucleotides read TGTGCCAGCAGTGCCATTCAACTAGCGGGACTCACCGGGGAGCTGTTTTTT.

This clone is a singleton in its sample. This chain uses TRBV7-8 with TRBJ1-1; possibly TRBD1 for D (6 bases). There are 12 residues in the CDR3. Germline CDR1 SGHVS, CDR2 FQNEAQ. V dropped 5 bases and J dropped 4 bases, with 8 bases sitting between them. The CDR3 DNA is TGTGCCAGCAGCCCCAGGGGCACTGAAGCTTTCTTT. It translates to CASSPRGTEAFF.

This clone was detected a few times. This chain links TRBV6-5 with TRBJ2-7; 7 nucleotides line up with TRBD1. J gave up 2 bases and V 7 bases, and 11 bases lay outside the gene matches. Germline lookup yields CDR1 MNHEY and CDR2 SVGAGI. This CDR3 is built from 15 residues. In nucleotides, the CDR3 is TGTGCCAGCACCTCTACCGGACAGGCAACCTACGAGCAGTACTTC. This encodes CASTSTGQATYEQYF.

The chain uses TRBV6-2 or TRBV6-3 and TRBJ2-3; 7 nucleotides agree with TRBD1. The germline gives CDR1 MNHEY, CDR2 SVGEGT. V was clipped by 5 bases and J by 4 bases; unmatched bases: 6. This CDR3 spans 14 amino acids. The CDR3 DNA follows: TGTGCCAGCAGTCCACAGGGGAGTTCAGATACGCAGTATTTT. Its protein product is CASSPQGSSDTQYF.

The chain carries TRBV18 and TRBJ2-3; a possible D gene is TRBD1 (5 bases). CDR1 KGHSH and CDR2 LQKENI come from the germline V gene. This CDR3 has 13 residues. Trimming stripped 1 base from V and 5 bases from J, with 7 bases between. CDR3 sequence (DNA): TGTGCCAGCTCACCACAAAGGGGAGATACGCAGTATTTT. It encodes CASSPQRGDTQYF.

This clone was seen once. The V and J genes are TRBV19 and TRBJ2-2; D call uncertain. Trimming pared 6 bases from V and 5 bases from J, leaving 7 bases between. The CDR3 runs to 12 residues. From germline, CDR1 is LNHDA and CDR2 SQIVND (reference sequence). CDR3 amino acids: CASRAVTGELFF. For the CDR3, the DNA is TGTGCCAGTAGGGCCGTAACCGGGGAGCTGTTTTTT.

V usage is TRBV7-9 and J usage is TRBJ1-3; D remains ambiguous. V lost 1 base and J 4 bases, leaving 17 bases between the germline ends. The CDR3 loop spans 17 amino acids. CDR1 is SEHNR, CDR2 FQNEAQ, per germline (reference sequence). The CDR3 loop is CASSLERHHSLGNTIYF. The CDR3, as DNA: TGTGCCAGCAGCTTAGAGAGACATCACTCCCTCGGAAACACCATATATTTT.

This chain joins TRBV28 and TRBJ2-7; the D gene is possibly TRBD2 (5 bases). The CDR3 is 13 residues long. Looked up from germline, CDR1 is MDHEN and CDR2 is SYDVKM. Trimming left V 6 bases short and J 2 bases short, with 11 bases between. In nucleotides, the CDR3 is TGTGCCAGCAGGCCTACCGGGACCTACGAGCAGTACTTC. Its translation: CASRPTGTYEQYF.

This clone was seen once. DNA of the CDR3: TGTGCCAGCAGGTCTCAAGGGGACATTCAGTACTTC. As protein: CASRSQGDIQYF. J is TRBJ2-4 and V is TRBV6-5; D is perhaps TRBD1 (5 bases). CDR3 length: 12 amino acids. CDR1 is MNHEY and CDR2 is SVGAGI in the germline V gene. V lost 6 bases, J lost 8 bases, and 11 bases lay in between.

This chain uses TRBV5-1 with TRBJ1-4; 7 bases fit TRBD1. The germline CDR1 and CDR2 sequences are SGHRS and YFSETQ. V trimming: 4 bases; J trimming: 6 bases; junction bases outside the gene matches: 3. This CDR3 comprises 13 residues. CDR3 nucleotide sequence: TGCGCCAGCAGCCTCGACAGGGATGAAAAACTGTTTTTT. Translated: CASSLDRDEKLFF.

The rearrangement uses TRBV6-4 and TRBJ1-5; TRBD1 matches 8 bases. Germline V lookup: CDR1 MRHNA, CDR2 SNTAGT. The CDR3 has 16 residues. V dropped 8 bases and J dropped 0; count of bases not matched to a gene: 9. CDR3 bases: TGTGCCAGCCAGTCAAATGGGACAGGTAGCAATCAGCCCCAGCATTTT. Translation: CASQSNGTGSNQPQHF.

Relative to its sample, this clone is medium-sized. The V gene is TRBV24-1, the J gene TRBJ2-3, with TRBD2 matching over 7 bases. Germline CDR1 KGHDR, CDR2 SFDVKD. The V gene end was trimmed by 5 bases and the J gene end by 2 bases; junction bases not matched to a gene: 3. CDR3 size: 14 residues. The CDR3 DNA reads as TGTGCCACCAGTGGGGGGGGATCCACAGATACGCAGTATTTT. Its protein is CATSGGGSTDTQYF.

The chain recombines TRBV18 with TRBJ2-7; D possibly corresponds to TRBD1 (5 bases). CDR3 length: 14 residues. Germline CDR1 and CDR2: KGHSH and LQKENI. V was cut by 6 bases and J by 2 bases, with 14 bases left in between. Here the CDR3 reads CASSTIMGPYEQYF. The CDR3 bases are TGTGCCAGCTCGACCATTATGGGGCCCTACGAGCAGTACTTC.

This rearrangement joins TRBV6-5 to TRBJ2-1, with 10 positions matching TRBD2. The CDR3 extends over 13 amino acids. The germline gives CDR1 MNHEY, CDR2 SVGAGI. V gave up 6 bases and J gave up 10 bases; unmatched junction bases: 6. The CDR3 nucleotides read TGTGCCAGCAGACCAGCGGGAGGGCTCGAGCAGTTCTTC. This codes for CASRPAGGLEQFF.

V is TRBV6-5 and J is TRBJ2-3; 10 bases agree with TRBD2. The length of the CDR3 is 15 residues. Trimming removed 6 bases from V and 7 bases from J; junction bases left unmatched: 10. Germline CDR1 and CDR2: MNHEY and SVGAGI. As DNA, the CDR3 is TGTGCCAGCAGCCAAGCTAGCGGGAGCCATCATACGCAGTATTTT. Translated: CASSQASGSHHTQYF.

The sample holds a few counts of this clone. V is TRBV4-3 and J is TRBJ2-7; D is uncertain. V was shortened by 0 bases and J by 0 bases, with 12 bases between the two germline ends. Looked up from germline, CDR1 is LGHNA and CDR2 is YSLEER. The CDR3 sequence is 16 residues long. The CDR3 DNA follows: TGCGCCAGCAGCCAAGATTTCGGCGGAAACTCCTACGAGCAGTACTTC. It is translated as CASSQDFGGNSYEQYF.

This CDR3 is CASTPIDTNYGYTF. CDR3 coding DNA: TGTGCCAGTACCCCGATTGACACTAACTATGGCTACACCTTC. This chain joins TRBV19 and TRBJ1-2; unclear D gene. This CDR3 has 14 amino acids. The V and J ends lost 7 bases and 0 bases respectively, with 12 bases between them. Germline values: CDR1 LNHDA, CDR2 SQIVND (reference sequence).